What follows are 32 T cell receptor beta chains derived from one specimen sequenced in a study of beta chain features in type 1 diabetes. Notes on the study in general: The study found moderately but significantly shorter TCRB CDR3s in all four CD4+ subsets of Type 1 diabetes patients.

Investigators reverse transcribed all isolated RNA, so they sequenced expressed TCRB transcripts. Some clones are missing from TCRdb's copy, which holds only in-frame ones; the method was immunoSEQ multiplex PCR. The repertoire holds almost 350,000 clones, with 9.3% as singletons. Antigen specificity for these receptors is unknown. The sequenced material came from central memory CD4+ T cells from blood. These receptors came from a man aged 25-40 years with type 1 diabetes.

This clone has only a few counts. The rearrangement uses TRBV9 and TRBJ2-2; no reliable D call. V dropped 0 bases and J dropped 5 bases, with 11 bases sitting between them. CDR3 length: 15 amino acids. CDR1 is SGDLS and CDR2 is YYNGEE in the germline V gene. CDR3: CASSVDQVRTGELFF. CDR3 nucleotides: TGTGCCAGCAGCGTAGATCAGGTCAGAACCGGGGAGCTGTTTTTT.

This clone was seen many times. The rearrangement joins TRBV10-3 to TRBJ1-4; D may be TRBD1 (6 bases). V lost 5 bases and J 7 bases, leaving 11 bases between the germline ends. The CDR3 covers 13 residues. In germline, CDR1 is ENHRY, CDR2 SYGVKD. The CDR3 DNA is TGTGCCATCAGTCAGGACAGCGTTGAAAAACTGTTTTTT. Translation: CAISQDSVEKLFF.

The V gene is TRBV7-2, the J gene TRBJ2-3; D unclear. This CDR3 spans 14 amino acids. CDR1 and CDR2 from the germline V gene are SGHTA and FQGNSA. The V and J ends lost 5 bases and 1 base respectively, with 10 bases between them. The CDR3 DNA reads as TGTGCCAGCAGCCCCTTAGGCGGCACAGATACGCAGTATTTT. Protein sequence: CASSPLGGTDTQYF.

The V call is TRBV28, the J call TRBJ2-2; D possibly corresponds to TRBD2 (6 bases). The germline V and J ends were trimmed by 6 bases and 2 bases, with 10 bases remaining between them. Germline CDR1 reads MDHEN; CDR2 reads SYDVKM. There are 14 residues in the CDR3. The CDR3: CASRSGTNTGELFF. For the CDR3, the DNA is TGTGCCAGCAGGTCCGGGACTAACACCGGGGAGCTGTTTTTT.

V and J are TRBV6-5 and TRBJ2-7; 9 bases line up with TRBD2. Germline assignment: CDR1 MNHEY and CDR2 SVGAGI. CDR3 length equals 13 residues. V shed 4 bases and J 7 bases; nucleotides not matched to a gene: 5. In DNA, the CDR3 is TGTGCCAGCAGTTTGGGACTAGCTAGAGAGCAGTACTTC. It is translated as CASSLGLAREQYF.

This clone appeared a few times. This sample also contains other DNA sequences that code for the same CDR3. The rearrangement joins TRBV7-9 to TRBJ2-5; D gene uncertain. Germline V CDR1 and CDR2: SEHNR, FQNEAQ (reference sequence). There are 14 residues in the CDR3. Trimming cost V 1 base and J 0 bases, with 6 bases left between them. This chain's CDR3 is CASSLGAYQETQYF. The CDR3 coding sequence is TGTGCCAGCAGCTTAGGGGCGTACCAAGAGACCCAGTACTTC.

This clone was recorded a few times. The chain carries TRBV4-1 and TRBJ2-7, with 10 nucleotides matching TRBD2. This CDR3 has 15 residues. Germline CDR1 MGHRA, CDR2 YSYEKL. After removal of 3 bases from V and 5 bases from J, the junction contained 7 bases not matched to a gene. CDR3 nucleotides: TGCGCCAGCAGCCACGACGGGACTAGCGAAAACGAGCAGTACTTC. Protein product: CASSHDGTSENEQYF.

This clone was observed a handful of times. This chain connects TRBV12-5 to TRBJ1-5; tentative D call: TRBD1 (6 bases). CDR3 length: 17 residues. Germline V gives CDR1 LGHNT, CDR2 FRNRAP. The germline V and J ends were trimmed by 0 bases and 7 bases, with 19 bases remaining between them. This CDR3 reads CASGLVLTKAGEQPQHF. The CDR3 DNA is TGTGCTAGTGGTTTGGTACTTACCAAGGCAGGGGAACAGCCCCAGCATTTT.

This clone was counted many times. The chain combines TRBV9 with TRBJ2-1; 9 positions match TRBD2. Losses at the gene ends were 0 bases for V and 7 bases for J; bases not matched to a gene: 8. CDR3 length: 16 residues. Germline lookup yields CDR1 SGDLS and CDR2 YYNGEE. The CDR3 region is CASSVEGTSTGNEQFF. CDR3 nucleotide sequence: TGTGCCAGCAGCGTAGAAGGGACTAGCACGGGGAATGAGCAGTTCTTC.

The V call is TRBV9, the J call TRBJ2-5; unclear D gene. V was trimmed by 2 bases and J by 2 bases, leaving 13 bases between them. From germline, CDR1 is SGDLS and CDR2 YYNGEE. The CDR3 has 15 amino acids. The DNA for the CDR3 is TGTGCCAGCAGCGTCTCCGGGCTCCGACAAGAGACCCAGTACTTC. Protein sequence: CASSVSGLRQETQYF.

In this sample, this clone turned up a few times. The rearrangement uses TRBV5-6 and TRBJ2-1, with TRBD2 as a possible D gene (6 bases). Trimming pared 1 base from V and 0 bases from J, leaving 17 bases between. The CDR3 length is 18 residues. The V gene's germline CDR1 is SGHDT and CDR2 YYEEEE. Here the CDR3 reads CASSLLNGRGSSYNEQFF. The CDR3 DNA reads TGTGCCAGCAGCTTGCTGAATGGGCGGGGTAGCTCCTACAATGAGCAGTTCTTC.

This clone was counted a few times. The rearrangement joins TRBV6-5 to TRBJ1-1; D is perhaps TRBD1 (6 bases). Germline CDR1 and CDR2: MNHEY and SVGAGI. The length of the CDR3 is 14 residues. V lost 6 bases to trimming and J lost 5 bases, with 16 bases between them. The CDR3 DNA reads TGTGCCAGCAGCCCCTCGGGGGGGCGTACTGAAGCTTTCTTT. Residues: CASSPSGGRTEAFF.

This clone occurred many times. V gene TRBV7-2 combines with J gene TRBJ1-1; 9 bases are a match to TRBD1. V gave up 2 bases and J gave up 4 bases; unmatched junction bases: 8. The CDR3 consists of 16 residues. The germline V gene encodes CDR1 SGHTA and CDR2 FQGNSA. CDR3 bases: TGTGCCAGCAGCTTAAAGCACAGGGGGCGAAGCACTGAAGCTTTCTTT. This translates into CASSLKHRGRSTEAFF.

This chain links TRBV9 with TRBJ2-3; 11 nucleotides line up with TRBD2. V lost 0 bases and J lost 5; bases outside the gene matches: 5. The germline CDR1 and CDR2 sequences are SGDLS and YYNGEE. The CDR3 totals 16 residues. In DNA form, the CDR3 reads TGTGCCAGCAGCGTAGGCCTAGCGGGGGGAGAAGATACGCAGTATTTT. Translated: CASSVGLAGGEDTQYF.

The V call is TRBV28, the J call TRBJ1-2; D is possibly TRBD1 (6 bases). This CDR3 is 14 amino acids long. Germline CDR1 is MDHEN and CDR2 is SYDVKM. V lost 5 bases and J lost 4, with 14 bases in between. The CDR3 region is CASSQGFGGYGYTF. The CDR3 region has the DNA TGTGCCAGCAGTCAGGGGTTCGGCGGCTATGGCTACACCTTC.

This clone showed up just a few times. The V and J genes are TRBV30 and TRBJ2-7; D is ambiguous. This CDR3 has 12 residues. The ends were cut back, 5 bases at V and 5 bases at J, with 13 bases in the middle. Germline CDR1 GTSNPN, CDR2 SVGIG (reference sequence). CDR3 coding DNA: TGTGCCTGGGAAGTCGCATACAACGAGCAGTACTTC. Translating gives CAWEVAYNEQYF.

The CDR3 sequence is CASSYRQGRGQPQHF. In DNA, the CDR3 is TGTGCCAGCAGTTACCGGCAGGGAAGAGGTCAGCCCCAGCATTTT. The V and J genes are TRBV6-6 and TRBJ1-5; a possible D gene is TRBD1 (5 bases). Trimming cost V 2 bases and J 6 bases, with 14 bases left between them. CDR1 is MNHNY, CDR2 SVGAGI, per germline (reference sequence). The CDR3 extends over 15 amino acids.

The CDR3 DNA follows: TGTGCCAGCAGCTCCCTAATGAGCGGAGGCACAGATACGCAGTATTTT. Its protein product is CASSSLMSGGTDTQYF. V and J are TRBV11-2 and TRBJ2-3; possibly TRBD2 for D (5 bases). V gave up 4 bases and J gave up 1 base, with 15 bases separating them. Germline CDR1 reads SGHAT; CDR2 reads FQNNGV. This CDR3 has 16 residues. Variable domain in full (rest from reference TRBV11-2 and TRBJ2-3): EAGVAQSPRYKIIEKRQSVAFWCNPISGHATLYWYQQILGQGPKLLIQFQNNGVVDDSQLPKDRFSAERLKGVDSTLKIQPAKLEDSAVYLCASSSLMSGGTDTQYFGPGTRLTVL.

The chain couples TRBV2 to TRBJ1-1; maybe TRBD1 (5 bases). Germline V lookup: CDR1 SNHLY, CDR2 FYNNEI. With 7 bases removed from V and 4 bases from J, the gap between germline ends came to 13 bases. The CDR3 runs to 13 residues. CDR3 sequence reads: CASKGPRATEAFF. The CDR3 region has the DNA TGTGCCAGCAAGGGACCAAGGGCCACTGAAGCTTTCTTT.

This clone came up a few times. The V and J genes are TRBV5-6 and TRBJ1-6, with a tentative D call TRBD1 (6 bases). The V end lost 0 bases, the J end lost 7 bases, and 11 bases lay between the germline ends. The germline gives CDR1 SGHDT, CDR2 YYEEEE. The CDR3 is 15 residues long. The CDR3 DNA is TGTGCCAGCAGCTTGGGCCTGCAGGGGAATTCACCCCTCCACTTT. It specifies CASSLGLQGNSPLHF.

In its sample, this clone was seen a few times. The rearrangement links TRBV23-1 to TRBJ2-2, with D uncertain. TRBV23-1 carries the ORF label, with uncertain function. V was shortened by 2 bases and J by 1 base, with 14 bases between the two germline ends. The CDR3 has 17 residues. Here the CDR3 DNA reads TGCGCCAGCAGTCAAAACCCACCGTACAGGAACACCGGGGAGCTGTTTTTT. Translation: CASSQNPPYRNTGELFF.

CDR3 DNA sequence: TGTGCCAGCAGCGTAGCTACTGGTGTGGGACGTCGAGGCTACACCTTC. It encodes CASSVATGVGRRGYTF. The J gene is TRBJ1-2, the V gene TRBV9, with D maybe TRBD1 (5 bases). The CDR3 sequence is 16 residues long. Germline loops: CDR1 SGDLS, CDR2 YYNGEE. The V end lost 0 bases, the J end lost 8 bases, and 20 bases lay between the germline ends. Full variable domain (rest looked up from reference TRBV9 and TRBJ1-2): DSGVTQTPKHLITATGQRVTLRCSPRSGDLSVYWYQQSLDQGLQFLIQYYNGEERAKGNILERFSAQQFPDLHSELNLSSLELGDSALYFCASSVATGVGRRGYTFGSGTRLTVV.

This clone was counted between two and nine times. The chain has TRBV7-2 and TRBJ1-2, with D unresolved. This CDR3 contains 13 residues. Trimming stripped 6 bases from V and 8 bases from J, with 16 bases between. The V gene's germline CDR1 is SGHTA and CDR2 FQGNSA. The CDR3, as DNA: TGTGCCAGCAGTCCCCTGCTGGAGGGCGGCTACACCTTC. It is translated as CASSPLLEGGYTF.

There are a few counts of this clone. One end of the junction does not line up with germline, which may come from a read error. In DNA, the CDR3 is TGCGCCAGCAGCCAGAACTACAGGGGCGGGAACACAGATACGCAGTATTTT. Translation gives CASSQNYRGGNTDTQYF. The chain couples TRBV7-2 to TRBJ2-3; perhaps TRBD1 as D (7 bases). The CDR3 is 17 residues long. The germline gives CDR1 SGHTA, CDR2 FQGNSA.

This clone came up a few times. The chain links TRBV10-2 to TRBJ1-2; D gene unclear. Germline V gene sequence: CDR1 WSHSY, CDR2 SAAADI. This CDR3 is 12 amino acids long. Trimming removed 2 bases at V and 4 bases at J, with 5 bases between. CDR3 sequence reads: CASSETAYGYTF. DNA of the CDR3: TGCGCCAGCAGTGAGACAGCCTATGGCTACACCTTC.

The V gene is TRBV18, the J gene TRBJ1-1; 7 bases line up with TRBD1. CDR3 length: 14 residues. The germline gives CDR1 KGHSH, CDR2 LQKENI. Trimming removed 3 bases from V and 4 bases from J; junction bases left unmatched: 5. CDR3 sequence: CASSPSGGSTEAFF. The DNA for the CDR3 is TGTGCCAGCTCACCTTCAGGGGGAAGCACTGAAGCTTTCTTT.

The genes are TRBV18 and TRBJ1-1; TRBD1 matches at 8 bases. V was clipped by 4 bases and J by 4 bases; unmatched bases: 2. This CDR3 comprises 13 residues. The germline CDR1 and CDR2 sequences are KGHSH and LQKENI. The CDR3 here is CASSQTGGTEAFF. Here the CDR3 DNA reads TGTGCCAGCTCACAAACAGGGGGCACTGAAGCTTTCTTT.

The sample holds a few counts of this clone. The same CDR3 also results from other DNA sequences found in this sample. The rearrangement joins TRBV11-2 to TRBJ2-1; either TRBD1 or TRBD2 may supply D (5 bases each). With 3 bases removed from V and 1 base from J, the gap between germline ends came to 7 bases. The germline V gene encodes CDR1 SGHAT and CDR2 FQNNGV. This CDR3 region has 14 residues. CDR3 in amino acids: CASSLGPSYNEQFF. CDR3 DNA: TGTGCCAGCAGCTTGGGACCTTCCTACAATGAGCAGTTCTTC. Supplemented by reference TRBV11-2 and TRBJ2-1, the full variable domain reads EAGVAQSPRYKIIEKRQSVAFWCNPISGHATLYWYQQILGQGPKLLIQFQNNGVVDDSQLPKDRFSAERLKGVDSTLKIQPAKLEDSAVYLCASSLGPSYNEQFFGPGTRLTVL.

This clone was seen many times. The V call is TRBV18, the J call TRBJ2-3; no firm D call. The CDR3 has 15 residues. Trimming took off 5 bases at V and 5 bases at J, with 17 bases between the two ends. Germline V gene lookup returns CDR1 KGHSH and CDR2 LQKENI. The CDR3 sequence: CASSSTRTTGDTQYF. CDR3 in DNA: TGTGCCAGCTCATCAACCCGGACCACGGGAGATACGCAGTATTTT.

This clone was detected only a few times. The chain employs TRBV6-1 and TRBJ1-2; TRBD1 is a possible D gene (5 bases). CDR3 size: 17 residues. Between the trimmed V and J ends, which lost 3 bases and 8 bases, there was a span of 25 bases. Per the germline V gene, CDR1 is MNHNS and CDR2 is SASEGT. CDR3: CASSENQGRTPRRGYTF. The CDR3 DNA sequence: TGTGCCAGCAGTGAGAATCAGGGCCGGACACCCCGACGGGGCTACACCTTC.

J is TRBJ1-6 and V is TRBV7-2; TRBD1 agrees at 8 bases. The CDR3 extends over 17 amino acids. CDR1 is SGHTA, CDR2 FQGNSA, per germline. J was trimmed by 3 bases and V by 4 bases; bases with no gene match: 8. Here the CDR3 reads CASSSPGGALYNSPLHF. The DNA for the CDR3 is TGTGCCAGCAGCTCCCCAGGGGGCGCGCTCTATAATTCACCCCTCCACTTT.

There are a few counts of this clone. Different DNA sequences within this sample yield the same CDR3. The rearrangement uses TRBV7-9 and TRBJ1-1, with D unclear. Trimming stripped 1 base from V and 3 bases from J, with 6 bases between. The CDR3 contains 13 residues. Germline CDR1 and CDR2: SEHNR and FQNEAQ (reference sequence). The CDR3 loop is CASSLVGDTEAFF. CDR3 DNA: TGTGCCAGCAGCTTAGTAGGCGACACTGAAGCTTTCTTT.